The 30 T cell receptor beta chains below were found in one sample sequenced in a study of cytomegalovirus exposure and HLA in healthy donors. PCR was performed using 60 Vbeta and 13 Jbeta primers. Method: immunoSEQ multiplex PCR; TCRdb's copy keeps in-frame clones and lacks some. The profile shows around 150,000 clones, over 80% of them singletons. The sample comprised PBMCs. The receptors come from a girl aged 5-17 years in good health and CMV-seropositive.

The rearrangement joins TRBV2 to TRBJ1-1, with a possible D match to TRBD1 (6 bases). CDR3 length equals 14 residues. Germline V gene lookup returns CDR1 SNHLY and CDR2 FYNNEI. V dropped 8 bases and J dropped 4 bases, with 17 bases sitting between them. Here the CDR3 reads CASGREQGGTEAFF. In DNA form, the CDR3 reads TGTGCCAGCGGTAGGGAACAGGGTGGCACTGAAGCTTTCTTT. Full variable domain (rest looked up from reference TRBV2 and TRBJ1-1): EPEVTQTPSHQVTQMGQEVILRCVPISNHLYFYWYRQILGQKVEFLVSFYNNEISEKSEIFDDQFSVERPDGSNFTLKIRSTKLEDSAMYFCASGREQGGTEAFFGQGTRLTVV.

This chain uses TRBV5-1 with TRBJ2-1; the match to TRBD1 covers 8 bases. The CDR3 runs to 15 residues. V lost 8 bases to trimming and J lost 0 bases; unmatched junction nucleotides: 7. CDR1 is SGHRS, CDR2 YFSETQ, per germline. The CDR3 loop is CASYVTGGSYNEQFF. CDR3 coding DNA: TGCGCCAGTTATGTAACAGGGGGCTCCTACAATGAGCAGTTCTTC.

The rearrangement joins TRBV4-3 to TRBJ2-1, with 12 bases lining up with TRBD2. Germline CDR1 is LGHNA and CDR2 is YSLEER. This CDR3 contains 17 residues. V dropped 0 bases and J dropped 6; count of bases not matched to a gene: 6. The CDR3: CASSQDVTSGGLNEQFF. The CDR3 coding sequence is TGCGCCAGCAGCCAAGATGTGACTAGCGGGGGTCTCAATGAGCAGTTCTTC.

This clone occurred once. The chain combines TRBV7-9 with TRBJ1-1; the D gene is possibly TRBD1 (5 bases). Trimming took 2 bases from V and 1 from J, leaving 14 bases between them. The CDR3 length is 16 residues. Per the germline V gene, CDR1 is SEHNR and CDR2 is FQNEAQ (reference sequence). The CDR3 DNA follows: TGTGCCAGCAGCTTAATTGCTGCCAGGGAGAACACTGAAGCTTTCTTT. This gives the protein CASSLIAARENTEAFF. Full variable domain (outside the CDR3, taken from reference TRBV7-9 and TRBJ1-1): DTGVSQNPRHKITKRGQNVTFRCDPISEHNRLYWYRQTLGQGPEFLTYFQNEAQLEKSRLLSDRFSAERPKGSFSTLEIQRTEQGDSAMYLCASSLIAARENTEAFFGQGTRLTVV.

V and J are TRBV9 and TRBJ1-3; TRBD1 matches 8 bases. The CDR3 runs to 17 residues. Germline loops: CDR1 SGDLS, CDR2 YYNGEE. V shed 0 bases and J 0 bases; nucleotides not matched to a gene: 5. CDR3 DNA: TGTGCCAGCAGCGTAGGGACAGGGCCCAACTCTGGAAACACCATATATTTT. It specifies CASSVGTGPNSGNTIYF.

The rearrangement joins TRBV9 to TRBJ1-1; D perhaps matches TRBD1 (6 bases). V was cut by 3 bases and J by 3 bases, with 24 bases left in between. Per the germline V gene, CDR1 is SGDLS and CDR2 is YYNGEE. This CDR3 region has 18 residues. This chain's CDR3 is CASSGPSQLQGGYTEAFF. The CDR3 DNA sequence: TGTGCCAGCAGCGGCCCATCCCAATTACAGGGCGGGTACACTGAAGCTTTCTTT.

This rearrangement joins TRBV5-4 to TRBJ2-3, with TRBD2 identical over 9 bases. CDR1 is SGHNT, CDR2 YYREEE, per germline (reference sequence). Losses at the gene ends were 5 bases for V and 4 bases for J; bases not matched to a gene: 5. There are 14 residues in the CDR3. CDR3 loop: CASSAGGGADTQYF. As DNA, the CDR3 is TGTGCCAGCAGTGCTGGCGGGGGGGCAGATACGCAGTATTTT.

This clone came up a few times. This chain connects TRBV12-5 to TRBJ1-1, with 7 positions matching TRBD1. The germline CDR1 and CDR2 sequences are LGHNT and FRNRAP. J was trimmed by 7 bases and V by 1 base; bases with no gene match: 0. The CDR3 spans 12 residues. Here the CDR3 reads CASGLGDSEAFF. The CDR3 DNA follows: TGTGCTAGTGGTTTGGGGGACAGTGAAGCTTTCTTT.

The J gene is TRBJ1-1, the V gene TRBV20-1; D call uncertain. Between the trimmed V and J ends, which lost 5 bases and 4 bases, there was a span of 8 bases. The CDR3 runs 11 residues. Germline CDR1 is DFQATT and CDR2 is SNEGSKA (reference sequence). The CDR3 DNA reads TGCAGTGCTCTACGAACCACTGAAGCTTTCTTT. Translation gives CSALRTTEAFF.

This clone appeared a single time. The chain is built from TRBV7-9 and TRBJ2-3; D call uncertain. The CDR3 covers 13 residues. The germline V gene has CDR1 SEHNR and CDR2 FQNEAQ (reference sequence). Trimming stripped 5 bases from V and 1 base from J, with 7 bases between. Here the CDR3 reads CASSPRGTDTQYF. The DNA of the CDR3 is TGTGCCAGCAGCCCCCGGGGCACAGATACGCAGTATTTT.

The V gene is TRBV7-9, the J gene TRBJ2-7, with 11 bases identical to TRBD2. Germline V gene data show CDR1 as SEHNR and CDR2 as FQNEAQ (reference sequence). The CDR3 is 16 amino acids. Unmatched junction bases numbered 4, after V lost 3 bases and J lost 0 bases. CDR3 sequence reads: CASSFPSGGNSYEQYF. For the CDR3, the DNA is TGTGCCAGCAGCTTCCCTAGCGGGGGGAACTCCTACGAGCAGTACTTC.

CDR3 in DNA: TGTGCCAGCAGTCTCTCATTGACAGGGGACACTGAAGCTTTCTTT. Translated: CASSLSLTGDTEAFF. The V and J genes are TRBV27 and TRBJ1-1; 8 bases agree with TRBD1. This CDR3 is 15 amino acids long. J lost 3 bases, V lost 5 bases, and 8 bases had no gene match. Per the germline V gene, CDR1 is MNHEY and CDR2 is SMNVEV (reference sequence).

J is TRBJ1-5 and V is TRBV5-6; 10 nucleotides agree with TRBD1. Looked up from germline, CDR1 is SGHDT and CDR2 is YYEEEE. The V segment lost 5 bases and the J segment 4 bases; nucleotides outside the gene matches: 6. There are 15 residues in the CDR3. CDR3 nucleotides: TGTGCCAGCAGTCGCGACAGGGGGCGGAATCAGCCCCAGCATTTT. It codes for CASSRDRGRNQPQHF.

CDR3 bases: TGTGCCAGCAGTCCCCGTCTAGCGGGTGCAGATACGCAGTATTTT. It specifies CASSPRLAGADTQYF. The chain uses TRBV27 and TRBJ2-3; 8 nucleotides align to TRBD2. Per germline, CDR1 MNHEY and CDR2 SMNVEV (reference sequence). V shed 5 bases, J shed 4 bases, and the junction held 8 bases outside the gene matches. The CDR3 is 15 amino acids.

J is TRBJ1-1 and V is TRBV9; TRBD1 is a possible D gene (5 bases). Germline V lookup: CDR1 SGDLS, CDR2 YYNGEE. The CDR3 loop spans 15 amino acids. V lost 3 bases and J lost 1, with 13 bases in between. CDR3: CASSAGSRGNTEAFF. The CDR3 DNA reads as TGTGCCAGCAGCGCTGGAAGTAGGGGGAACACTGAAGCTTTCTTT.

This clone was counted between two and nine times. The rearrangement links TRBV5-1 to TRBJ2-3; D uncertain. This CDR3 is built from 15 residues. Trimming took off 0 bases at V and 6 bases at J, with 14 bases between the two ends. Per the germline V gene, CDR1 is SGHRS and CDR2 is YFSETQ. In DNA, the CDR3 is TGCGCCAGCAGCTTGGTTGAACGCGGTGCCGATACGCAGTATTTT. It encodes CASSLVERGADTQYF.

This clone was detected only a few times. The V and J genes are TRBV25-1 and TRBJ2-1; weak D call: TRBD2 (5 bases). The germline V gene has CDR1 MGHDK and CDR2 SYGVNS. V dropped 5 bases and J dropped 8 bases, with 16 bases sitting between them. The CDR3 is made up of 14 amino acids. The CDR3 loop reads CASSKSDFVDEQFF. For the CDR3, the DNA is TGTGCCAGCAGTAAATCGGACTTTGTAGATGAGCAGTTCTTC.

This clone showed up just a few times. The chain combines TRBV30 with TRBJ2-2, with D unclear. CDR1 is GTSNPN and CDR2 is SVGIG in the germline V gene (reference sequence). Trimming took off 1 base at V and 0 bases at J, with 9 bases between the two ends. CDR3 length: 15 amino acids. This CDR3 reads CAWSELYPNTGELFF. The CDR3 bases are TGTGCCTGGAGTGAGCTCTACCCGAACACCGGGGAGCTGTTTTTT. The whole variable domain, remainder taken from reference TRBV30 and TRBJ2-2, is SQTIHQWPATLVQPVGSPLSLECTVEGTSNPNLYWYRQAAGRGLQLLFYSVGIGQISSEVPQNLSASRPQDRQFILSSKKLLLSDSGFYLCAWSELYPNTGELFFGEGSRLTVL.

This clone was seen only once. The chain couples TRBV30 to TRBJ2-5, with D unclear. CDR1 and CDR2 (germline): GTSNPN, SVGIG (reference sequence). The CDR3 has 15 residues. The V end was cut by 2 bases, the J end by 2 bases, with 15 bases between. CDR3 bases: TGTGCCTGGAGTTTATCGGTGACTGCGCAAGAGACCCAGTACTTC. It codes for CAWSLSVTAQETQYF. Full variable domain (outside the CDR3, taken from reference TRBV30 and TRBJ2-5): SQTIHQWPATLVQPVGSPLSLECTVEGTSNPNLYWYRQAAGRGLQLLFYSVGIGQISSEVPQNLSASRPQDRQFILSSKKLLLSDSGFYLCAWSLSVTAQETQYFGPGTRLLVL.

The chain has TRBV28 and TRBJ1-2, with D unresolved. Per germline, CDR1 MDHEN and CDR2 SYDVKM. This CDR3 has 12 amino acids. Trimming pared 10 bases from V and 3 bases from J, leaving 12 bases between. The CDR3 loop is CATVDIDYGYTF. Written as DNA, the CDR3 is TGTGCCACTGTTGACATTGACTATGGCTACACCTTC.

The gene calls are TRBV29-1 and TRBJ2-3; D perhaps matches TRBD1 (5 bases). CDR3 length: 11 amino acids. V shed 4 bases and J shed 5 bases, with 7 bases lying between them. CDR1 is SQVTM and CDR2 is ANQGSEA in the germline V gene. Here the CDR3 reads CSVGDRDTQYF. The CDR3 coding sequence is TGCAGCGTTGGAGACAGAGATACGCAGTATTTT.

The gene calls are TRBV7-2 and TRBJ1-2, with 7 bases identical to TRBD1. The J segment lost 5 bases and the V segment lost 5 bases, leaving 14 bases of the junction unmatched. Germline loops: CDR1 SGHTA, CDR2 FQGNSA. The CDR3 has 16 amino acids. The CDR3 bases are TGTGCCAGCAGCGCGAACACAGAGGGGGCTGAGTATGGCTACACCTTC. Residues: CASSANTEGAEYGYTF.

V usage is TRBV5-1 and J usage is TRBJ2-1; D not certain. Germline V gene sequence: CDR1 SGHRS, CDR2 YFSETQ. The CDR3 consists of 13 residues. Deletions cut 3 bases from V and 2 bases from J, with 6 bases between. The CDR3 loop reads CASSSSAYNEQFF. CDR3 nucleotide sequence: TGCGCCAGCAGCTCCTCTGCCTACAATGAGCAGTTCTTC.

To note about this clone: Other DNA sequences in the sample encode the same CDR3. This chain links TRBV5-1 with TRBJ2-5; 8 nucleotides match TRBD1. CDR1 and CDR2 (germline): SGHRS, YFSETQ. This CDR3 has 14 amino acids. Trimming at V came to 4 bases and at J to 2 bases, leaving 4 bases not matched to a gene. The CDR3 region has the DNA TGCGCCAGCAGCCCCGGGACAGGACAAGAGACCCAGTACTTC. Translating it yields CASSPGTGQETQYF. The full variable domain, rest sourced from reference TRBV5-1 and TRBJ2-5, is KAGVTQTPRYLIKTRGQQVTLSCSPISGHRSVSWYQQTPGQGLQFLFEYFSETQRNKGNFPGRFSGRQFSNSRSEMNVSTLELGDSALYLCASSPGTGQETQYFGPGTRLLVL.

The V call is TRBV28, the J call TRBJ1-3; perhaps TRBD1 as D (5 bases). Germline V gene sequence: CDR1 MDHEN, CDR2 SYDVKM. V shed 2 bases and J shed 2 bases, with 16 bases lying between them. The CDR3 extends over 17 amino acids. CDR3: CASSLKFQGSAGNTIYF. The CDR3 DNA reads TGTGCCAGCAGTTTAAAATTTCAGGGAAGTGCTGGAAACACCATATATTTT.

This chain joins TRBV7-2 and TRBJ2-7; 8 bases align to TRBD1. The trim removed 5 bases at V and 5 bases at J, leaving 8 bases unmatched. The germline CDR1 and CDR2 sequences are SGHTA and FQGNSA. The CDR3 is 14 amino acids. CDR3 nucleotide sequence: TGTGCCAGCAGCCCACGGACAGGGAGGAACGAGCAGTACTTC. It encodes CASSPRTGRNEQYF.

The chain recombines TRBV7-2 with TRBJ1-5; no firm D call. V was cut by 1 base and J by 7 bases, with 11 bases left in between. Germline V gene sequence: CDR1 SGHTA, CDR2 FQGNSA. This CDR3 is built from 14 residues. CDR3 nucleotides: TGTGCCAGCAGCTTAGTGCCCACGGGGCAGCCCCAGCATTTT. This translates into CASSLVPTGQPQHF.

V usage is TRBV5-5 and J usage is TRBJ2-3; 7 bases align to TRBD1. In germline, CDR1 is SGHKS, CDR2 YYEKEE (reference sequence). The CDR3 has 17 residues. With V trimmed by 4 bases and J by 3 bases, 14 bases remained unmatched. The CDR3 reads CASSPHPPDRRTDTQYF. The CDR3 coding sequence is TGTGCCAGCAGCCCCCACCCCCCGGACAGGAGGACAGATACGCAGTATTTT. Using reference TRBV5-5 and TRBJ2-3 for the parts outside the CDR3, the full variable domain is DAGVTQSPTHLIKTRGQQVTLRCSPISGHKSVSWYQQVLGQGPQFIFQYYEKEERGRGNFPDRFSARQFPNYSSELNVNALLLGDSALYLCASSPHPPDRRTDTQYFGPGTRLTVL.

The chain uses TRBV28 and TRBJ1-4; TRBD1 matches 11 bases. CDR3 size: 13 residues. Unmatched junction bases numbered 5, after V lost 7 bases and J lost 10 bases. Germline-derived CDR1 and CDR2 are MDHEN and SYDVKM. The CDR3 protein is CASNRDRGVKLFF. CDR3 coding DNA: TGTGCCAGCAACCGGGACAGGGGGGTAAAACTGTTTTTT.

This clone was observed once. The CDR3 spells CASSPREAGANVLTF. The CDR3 region has the DNA TGTGCCAGCAGCCCCCGGGAGGCTGGGGCCAACGTCCTGACTTTC. The V gene is TRBV5-6, the J gene TRBJ2-6; 7 bases line up with TRBD2. The V segment lost 4 bases and the J segment 2 bases; nucleotides outside the gene matches: 3. Germline V gene data show CDR1 as SGHDT and CDR2 as YYEEEE. The CDR3 is made up of 15 amino acids.